The 22 T cell receptor beta chains below were found in one sample sequenced in a study of control samples from healthy donors and cancer patients. TCRdb keeps only in-frame clones here, not all; method: immunoSEQ multiplex PCR. The profile shows 65,000 to 95,000 clones, 89% of them singletons. The source material was blood. All receptors derive from a man aged 45 to 65 in good health.

The sample holds one count of this clone. CDR3 nucleotide sequence: TGTGCCAGCAGCTTAATAACAGGCCCCGGGGAGCTGTTTTTT. Amino acid sequence: CASSLITGPGELFF. This chain connects TRBV7-6 to TRBJ2-2, with a weak D call TRBD1 (5 bases). The germline V gene encodes CDR1 SGHVS and CDR2 FNYEAQ. V was cut by 2 bases and J by 6 bases, with 10 bases left in between. CDR3 length equals 14 residues.

The V gene is TRBV5-1, the J gene TRBJ1-3; D is unresolved. Trimming took off 0 bases at V and 1 base at J, with 11 bases between the two ends. This CDR3 contains 16 residues. Germline assignment: CDR1 SGHRS and CDR2 YFSETQ. CDR3: CASSLAQAVSGNTIYF. The CDR3 DNA reads TGCGCCAGCAGCTTGGCTCAGGCAGTTTCTGGAAACACCATATATTTT.

The rearrangement joins TRBV6-5 to TRBJ2-3; tentative D call: TRBD1 (6 bases). The germline V gene has CDR1 MNHEY and CDR2 SVGAGI. Trimming removed 5 bases at V and 3 bases at J, with 15 bases between. This CDR3 is built from 15 residues. CDR3 sequence (DNA): TGTGCCAGCAGTAGGCAACAGGGCTCGACAGATACGCAGTATTTT. Translating gives CASSRQQGSTDTQYF.

J is TRBJ1-3 and V is TRBV7-2; no firm D call. The CDR3 has 15 residues. Deletions cut 1 base from V and 4 bases from J, with 11 bases between. Germline CDR1 and CDR2: SGHTA and FQGNSA. Written as DNA, the CDR3 is TGTGCCAGCAGCTTAGGGTTTGGGGTCGGAAACACCATATATTTT. The encoded protein is CASSLGFGVGNTIYF.

The genes are TRBV19 and TRBJ2-7; 9 nucleotides align to TRBD1. This CDR3 spans 16 amino acids. CDR1 and CDR2 (germline): LNHDA, SQIVND (reference sequence). Trimming at V came to 5 bases and at J to 7 bases, leaving 15 bases not matched to a gene. The chain's CDR3 is CASSYTGTGYSEEQYF. The DNA of the CDR3 is TGTGCCAGTAGTTATACCGGGACAGGGTATTCGGAAGAGCAGTACTTC.

The chain combines TRBV3-1 (or the pseudogene TRBV3-2) with TRBJ2-7; D is unclear. Trimming took off 4 bases at V and 4 bases at J, with 11 bases between the two ends. Germline assignment: CDR1 LGHDT and CDR2 YNNKEL (reference sequence). The CDR3 runs 13 residues. CDR3 sequence reads: CASSRLWGYEQYF. The CDR3 DNA reads as TGTGCCAGCAGCCGTCTGTGGGGATACGAGCAGTACTTC.

This chain uses TRBV10-1 with TRBJ1-6; weak D call: TRBD1 (6 bases). This CDR3 has 12 residues. The V and J ends lost 5 bases and 7 bases respectively, with 6 bases between them. Germline loops: CDR1 WNHNN, CDR2 SYGVQD (reference sequence). The CDR3 is CASSTGNSPLHF. CDR3 nucleotide sequence: TGCGCCAGCAGTACAGGGAATTCACCCCTCCACTTT.

The chain employs TRBV7-2 and TRBJ2-7, with 8 bases lining up with TRBD1. V lost 5 bases, J lost 3 bases, and 12 bases stayed unmatched. The germline gives CDR1 SGHTA, CDR2 FQGNSA. The CDR3 has 16 amino acids. The CDR3 DNA reads TGTGCCAGCAGCGTCTATCTCCGGGACAGGATCTACGAGCAGTACTTC. Protein product: CASSVYLRDRIYEQYF.

This clone came up once. The chain employs TRBV29-1 and TRBJ1-3, with a tentative D call TRBD1 (6 bases). Germline V gene lookup returns CDR1 SQVTM and CDR2 ANQGSEA. The CDR3 is 14 amino acids. CDR3 in DNA: TGCAGTGGCCGGAGGGGGGGCTCTGGAAACACCATATATTTT. Encoded protein: CSGRRGGSGNTIYF.

This clone was seen only once. The genes are TRBV19 and TRBJ1-2; D gene unclear. CDR1 is LNHDA, CDR2 SQIVND, per germline (reference sequence). The CDR3 runs to 14 residues. Trimming shortened V by 7 bases and J by 4 bases, and 16 bases separated the two germline ends. In DNA form, the CDR3 reads TGTGCCAGTATCGAAGACGGCCGGTCCTATGGCTACACCTTC. Its translation is CASIEDGRSYGYTF.

This chain uses TRBV7-9 with TRBJ2-2; D is perhaps TRBD1 (5 bases). V lost 5 bases to trimming and J lost 2 bases, with 15 bases between them. Germline assignment: CDR1 SEHNR and CDR2 FQNEAQ (reference sequence). The CDR3 runs 16 residues. The CDR3 nucleotides read TGTGCCAGCAGCCCAGGCCGCAGGGTAAACACCGGGGAGCTGTTTTTT. It translates to CASSPGRRVNTGELFF.

The chain recombines TRBV7-9 with TRBJ2-5, with D perhaps matching TRBD1 (6 bases). This CDR3 has 13 amino acids. V was clipped by 6 bases and J by 4 bases, with 12 bases between them. Germline CDR1 reads SEHNR; CDR2 reads FQNEAQ (reference sequence). The CDR3 nucleotides read TGTGCCAGCAGTTCAGCAGGGGCAGAGACCCAGTACTTC. This encodes CASSSAGAETQYF. Variable domain in full (rest from reference TRBV7-9 and TRBJ2-5): DTGVSQNPRHKITKRGQNVTFRCDPISEHNRLYWYRQTLGQGPEFLTYFQNEAQLEKSRLLSDRFSAERPKGSFSTLEIQRTEQGDSAMYLCASSSAGAETQYFGPGTRLLVL.

The chain employs TRBV7-2 and TRBJ1-4; unclear D gene. This CDR3 spans 14 amino acids. Trimming pared 1 base from V and 4 bases from J, leaving 7 bases between. Germline V gene sequence: CDR1 SGHTA, CDR2 FQGNSA. This chain's CDR3 is CASSLGVVNEKLFF. CDR3 nucleotides: TGTGCCAGCAGCTTAGGGGTCGTTAATGAAAAACTGTTTTTT. Full variable domain (remainder filled in from reference TRBV7-2 and TRBJ1-4): GAGVSQSPSNKVTEKGKDVELRCDPISGHTALYWYRQSLGQGLEFLIYFQGNSAPDKSGLPSDRFSAERTGGSVSTLTIQRTQQEDSAVYLCASSLGVVNEKLFFGSGTQLSVL.

V is TRBV18 and J is TRBJ2-7; tentative D call: TRBD1 (5 bases). The CDR3 is 13 residues long. V lost 3 bases and J 3 bases, leaving 9 bases between the germline ends. The germline gives CDR1 KGHSH, CDR2 LQKENI. CDR3 sequence (DNA): TGTGCCAGCTCACCGACCAGGGACTACGAGCAGTACTTC. This gives the protein CASSPTRDYEQYF.

V gene TRBV7-9 combines with J gene TRBJ1-5; TRBD1 might be the D (5 bases). This CDR3 comprises 15 residues. The V gene's germline CDR1 is SEHNR and CDR2 FQNEAQ (reference sequence). V was clipped by 2 bases and J by 0 bases, with 8 bases between them. The CDR3 bases are TGTGCCAGCAGCTTAAGGGACTATAGCAATCAGCCCCAGCATTTT. Protein sequence: CASSLRDYSNQPQHF.

The CDR3 loop reads CATSDGANEKLFF. The CDR3 DNA sequence: TGTGCCACCAGTGATGGCGCTAATGAAAAACTGTTTTTT. The rearrangement joins TRBV24-1 to TRBJ1-4; no clear D gene. The CDR3 is made up of 13 amino acids. Between the trimmed V and J ends, which lost 3 bases and 3 bases, there was a span of 4 bases. Germline CDR1 KGHDR, CDR2 SFDVKD.

The chain is built from TRBV6-5 and TRBJ2-1; D remains unclear. V lost 0 bases and J 5 bases, leaving 11 bases between the germline ends. Germline values: CDR1 MNHEY, CDR2 SVGAGI. CDR3 length equals 15 residues. CDR3 bases: TGTGCCAGCAGTTACTCGGGCAGTGAGGACAATGAGCAGTTCTTC. Its protein product is CASSYSGSEDNEQFF.

CDR3 amino acids: CASGTSGRSSYNEQFF. The CDR3 bases are TGTGCCAGCGGTACTAGCGGGAGGAGCTCCTACAATGAGCAGTTCTTC. The rearrangement links TRBV5-4 to TRBJ2-1; 12 bases agree with TRBD2. CDR3 length: 16 amino acids. Germline trimming cut 7 bases from V and 0 bases from J; bases unmatched to any gene: 5. Germline CDR1 reads SGHNT; CDR2 reads YYREEE (reference sequence). Looking up the rest from reference TRBV5-4 and TRBJ2-1 gives the full variable domain: ETGVTQSPTHLIKTRGQQVTLRCSSQSGHNTVSWYQQALGQGPQFIFQYYREEENGRGNFPPRFSGLQFPNYSSELNVNALELDDSALYLCASGTSGRSSYNEQFFGPGTRLTVL.

The chain couples TRBV10-3 to TRBJ2-7; 11 bases are shared with TRBD1. V trimming: 3 bases; J trimming: 6 bases; junction bases outside the gene matches: 4. Germline V gives CDR1 ENHRY, CDR2 SYGVKD. The CDR3 spans 14 residues. The CDR3 region is CAISDGQGASEQYF. DNA for the CDR3: TGTGCCATCAGTGATGGACAGGGGGCTAGCGAGCAGTACTTC.

The rearrangement joins TRBV30 to TRBJ1-2; no definite D call. Germline V gives CDR1 GTSNPN, CDR2 SVGIG (reference sequence). V dropped 0 bases and J dropped 4 bases, with 3 bases sitting between them. CDR3 length: 11 residues. The CDR3 DNA reads as TGTGCCTGGAGTGTGAGCTATGGCTACACCTTC. It codes for CAWSVSYGYTF.

The genes are TRBV9 and TRBJ2-5, with D perhaps assigned TRBD1 or TRBD2 (5 bases each). The CDR3 totals 21 residues. Trimming cost V 4 bases and J 1 base, with 32 bases left between them. Germline CDR1 is SGDLS and CDR2 is YYNGEE. CDR3 coding DNA: TGTGCCAGCAGCTTATCTACCCCGGGACCGCAAACGATTGGGGCCCAAGAGACCCAGTACTTC. This codes for CASSLSTPGPQTIGAQETQYF. The full variable domain, with the rest looked up from reference TRBV9 and TRBJ2-5, is DSGVTQTPKHLITATGQRVTLRCSPRSGDLSVYWYQQSLDQGLQFLIQYYNGEERAKGNILERFSAQQFPDLHSELNLSSLELGDSALYFCASSLSTPGPQTIGAQETQYFGPGTRLLVL.

CDR3 in DNA: TGTGCCCACACAGGGGCCCGCACAGATACGCAGTATTTT. Translated, it gives CAHTGARTDTQYF. The V and J genes are TRBV30 and TRBJ2-3; 7 bases match TRBD1. CDR1 is GTSNPN and CDR2 is SVGIG in the germline V gene (reference sequence). The CDR3 extends over 13 amino acids. With V trimmed by 8 bases and J by 1 base, 6 bases remained unmatched.